This T cell receptor beta chain was identified in a study of blood T cell repertoires in COVID-19. In terms of age and location, participants ranged from roughly 18 to 90 years and lived in about two dozen US areas. Germline V lookup: CDR1 LGHNT, CDR2 FRNRAP. V was trimmed by 3 bases and J by 0 bases, leaving 12 bases between them. The CDR3 is made up of 16 amino acids. Profiling relied on immunoSEQ multiplex PCR, and the TCRdb table lists in-frame clones only, not all of them. The table shows under 200,000 clones, with less than 90% occurring only once. The TCR comes from a woman aged 45-65 years who had recovered from COVID-19. What was sequenced was PBMCs or T cells enriched from blood (not recorded which). This rearrangement joins TRBV12-5 to TRBJ2-1; D unclear. For the CDR3, the DNA is TGTGCTAGTGGTTTCACCGGGTCGATCTCCTACAATGAGCAGTTCTTC. Its protein product is CASGFTGSISYNEQFF.